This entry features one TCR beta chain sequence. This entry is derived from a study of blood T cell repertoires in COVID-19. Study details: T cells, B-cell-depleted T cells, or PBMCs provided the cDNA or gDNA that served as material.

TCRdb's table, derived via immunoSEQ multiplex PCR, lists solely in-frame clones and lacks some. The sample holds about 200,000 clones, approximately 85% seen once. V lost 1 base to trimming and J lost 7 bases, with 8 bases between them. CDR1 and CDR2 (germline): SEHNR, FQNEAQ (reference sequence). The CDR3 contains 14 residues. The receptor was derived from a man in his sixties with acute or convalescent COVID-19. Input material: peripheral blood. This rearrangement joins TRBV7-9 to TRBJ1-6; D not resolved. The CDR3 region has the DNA TGTGCCAGCAGCTTAGTGCAGGCAAATTCACCCCTCCACTTT. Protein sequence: CASSLVQANSPLHF.